Sequencing of this TCR beta chain was carried out in a study of cytomegalovirus exposure and HLA in healthy donors. With 60 Vbeta and 13 Jbeta primers, the PCR was carried out. How the authors handled the data: The count from a later analysis was some 76 million unique TCR beta chains, some 11 million of them shared. Only in-frame clones appear in the TCRdb table, and some are missing; sequencing was by immunoSEQ multiplex PCR. The DNA was the basis for D and trimming; V, J and clone size are from that table. Of some 150,000 clones in the sample, approximately 80% were seen once. With V trimmed by 0 bases and J by 4 bases, 7 bases remained unmatched. The CDR3 runs 15 residues. Germline CDR1 reads SGHRS; CDR2 reads YFSETQ. Regarding this clone: Its antigen is not known.

Study-wide results and caveats: In vitro, a few CMV-associated chains proved specific for CMV antigens. DRB1 had the most TCR associations and HLA-C the fewest, a later analysis found, with rates varying by HLA locus.

The sequenced sample consisted of PBMCs. This chain connects TRBV5-1 to TRBJ2-7; 7 bases are a match to TRBD2. This TCR was recovered from a woman in her late teens or twenties in good health and CMV-seronegative. CDR3 DNA: TGCGCCAGCAGCTTGGGGGTGGTTAGCGGGTACGAGCAGTACTTC. It is translated as CASSLGVVSGYEQYF.